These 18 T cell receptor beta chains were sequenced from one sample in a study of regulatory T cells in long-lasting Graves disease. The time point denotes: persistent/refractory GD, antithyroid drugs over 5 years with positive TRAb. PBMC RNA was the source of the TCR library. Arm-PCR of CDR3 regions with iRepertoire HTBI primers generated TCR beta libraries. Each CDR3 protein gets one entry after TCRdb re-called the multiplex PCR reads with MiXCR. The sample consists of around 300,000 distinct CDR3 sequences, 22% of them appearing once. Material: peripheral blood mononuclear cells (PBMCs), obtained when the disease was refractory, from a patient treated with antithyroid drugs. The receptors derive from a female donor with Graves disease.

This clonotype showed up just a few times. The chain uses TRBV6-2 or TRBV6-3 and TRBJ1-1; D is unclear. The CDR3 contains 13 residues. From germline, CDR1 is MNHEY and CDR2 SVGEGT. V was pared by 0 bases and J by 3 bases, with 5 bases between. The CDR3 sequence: CASSYSIYTEAFF. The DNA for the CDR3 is TGTGCCAGCAGTTACTCGATCTACACTGAAGCTTTCTTT.

This CDR3 reads CSVETSGRASNEQFF. The CDR3 DNA sequence: TGCAGCGTTGAAACTAGCGGGAGGGCCTCGAATGAGCAGTTCTTC. This sequence joins TRBV29-1 and TRBJ2-1; TRBD2 matches at 13 bases. There are 15 residues in the CDR3. V trimming: 2 bases; J trimming: 7 bases; junction bases outside the gene matches: 5. Germline lookup yields CDR1 SQVTM and CDR2 ANQGSEA.

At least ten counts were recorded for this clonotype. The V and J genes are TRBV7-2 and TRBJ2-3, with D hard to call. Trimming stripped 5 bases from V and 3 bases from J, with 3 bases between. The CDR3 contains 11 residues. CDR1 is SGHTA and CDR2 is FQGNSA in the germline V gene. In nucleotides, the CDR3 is TGTGCCAGCAGCGTAACAGATACGCAGTATTTT. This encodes CASSVTDTQYF.

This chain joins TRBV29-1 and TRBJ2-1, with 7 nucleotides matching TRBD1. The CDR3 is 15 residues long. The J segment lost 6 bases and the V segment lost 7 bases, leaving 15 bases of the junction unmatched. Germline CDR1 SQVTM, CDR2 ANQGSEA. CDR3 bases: TGCAGCGCCCCGGCCCCAGACAGGGCGCTCAATGAGCAGTTCTTC. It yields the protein CSAPAPDRALNEQFF.

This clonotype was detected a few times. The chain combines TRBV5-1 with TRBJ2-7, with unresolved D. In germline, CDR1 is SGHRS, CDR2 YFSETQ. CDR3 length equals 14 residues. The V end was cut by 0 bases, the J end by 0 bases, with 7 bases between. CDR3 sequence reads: CASSLDPGSYEQYF. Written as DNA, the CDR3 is TGCGCCAGCAGCTTGGATCCCGGCTCCTACGAGCAGTACTTC.

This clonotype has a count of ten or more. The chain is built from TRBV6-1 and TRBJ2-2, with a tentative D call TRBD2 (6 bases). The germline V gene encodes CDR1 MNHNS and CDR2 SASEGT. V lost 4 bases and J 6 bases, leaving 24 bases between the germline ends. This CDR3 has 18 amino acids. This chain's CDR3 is CASSGPMAGGPGSGELFF. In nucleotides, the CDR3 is TGTGCCAGCAGTGGGCCAATGGCCGGGGGTCCCGGATCCGGGGAGCTGTTTTTT.

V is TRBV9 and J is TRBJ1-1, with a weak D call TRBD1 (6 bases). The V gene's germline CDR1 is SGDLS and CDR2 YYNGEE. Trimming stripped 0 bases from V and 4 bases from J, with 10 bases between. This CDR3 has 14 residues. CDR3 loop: CASSVEGGGTEAFF. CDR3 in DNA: TGTGCCAGCAGCGTAGAAGGAGGGGGCACTGAAGCTTTCTTT.

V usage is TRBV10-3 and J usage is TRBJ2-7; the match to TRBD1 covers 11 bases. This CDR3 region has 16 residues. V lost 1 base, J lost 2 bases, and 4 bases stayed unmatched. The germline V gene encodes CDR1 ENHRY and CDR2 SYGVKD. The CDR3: CAISEFGTGGTYEQYF. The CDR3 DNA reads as TGTGCCATCAGTGAGTTTGGGACAGGGGGTACCTACGAGCAGTACTTC.

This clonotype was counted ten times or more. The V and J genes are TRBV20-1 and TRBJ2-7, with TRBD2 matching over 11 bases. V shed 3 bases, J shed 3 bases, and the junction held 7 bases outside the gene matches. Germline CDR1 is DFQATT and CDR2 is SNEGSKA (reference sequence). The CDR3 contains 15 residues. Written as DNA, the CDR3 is TGCAGTGCTAGTCCGGCGACTAGCGGGGACTACGAGCAGTACTTC. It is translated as CSASPATSGDYEQYF.

CDR3 sequence reads: CASSPGDRTQYF. CDR3 in DNA: TGTGCCAGCAGCCCGGGGGACAGGACCCAGTACTTC. The chain has TRBV7-2 and TRBJ2-5; a possible D gene is TRBD1 (7 bases). This CDR3 spans 12 amino acids. V lost 5 bases, J lost 7 bases, and 11 bases lay in between. Germline V gene data show CDR1 as SGHTA and CDR2 as FQGNSA.

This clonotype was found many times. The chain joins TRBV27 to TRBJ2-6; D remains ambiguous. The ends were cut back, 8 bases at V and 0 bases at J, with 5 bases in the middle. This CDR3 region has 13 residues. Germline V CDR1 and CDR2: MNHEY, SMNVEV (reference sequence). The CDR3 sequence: CASQSSGANVLTF. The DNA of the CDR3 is TGTGCCAGCCAATCCTCTGGGGCCAACGTCCTGACTTTC.

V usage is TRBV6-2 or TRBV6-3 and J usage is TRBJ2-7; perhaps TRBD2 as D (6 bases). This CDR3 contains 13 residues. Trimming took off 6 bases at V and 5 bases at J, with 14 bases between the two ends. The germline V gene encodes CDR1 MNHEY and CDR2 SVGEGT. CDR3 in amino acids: CASRPTRAHEQYF. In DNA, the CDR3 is TGTGCCAGCAGGCCGACTAGGGCCCACGAGCAGTACTTC.

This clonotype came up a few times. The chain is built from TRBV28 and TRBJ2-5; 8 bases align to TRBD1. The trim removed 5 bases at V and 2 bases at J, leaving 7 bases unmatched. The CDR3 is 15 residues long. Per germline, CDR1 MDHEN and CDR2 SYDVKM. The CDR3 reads CASSPMTGEQETQYF. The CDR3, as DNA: TGTGCCAGCAGTCCAATGACAGGGGAGCAAGAGACCCAGTACTTC. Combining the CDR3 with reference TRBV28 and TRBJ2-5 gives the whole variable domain DVKVTQSSRYLVKRTGEKVFLECVQDMDHENMFWYRQDPGLGLRLIYFSYDVKMKEKGDIPEGYSVSREKKERFSLILESASTNQTSMYLCASSPMTGEQETQYFGPGTRLLVL.

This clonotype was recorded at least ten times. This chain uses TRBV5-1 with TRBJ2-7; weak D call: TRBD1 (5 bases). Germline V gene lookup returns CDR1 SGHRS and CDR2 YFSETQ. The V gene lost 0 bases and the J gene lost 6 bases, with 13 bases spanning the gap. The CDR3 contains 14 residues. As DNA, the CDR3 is TGCGCCAGCAGCTTGGGCCGGCAGGGCGTCGAGCAGTACTTC. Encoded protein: CASSLGRQGVEQYF.

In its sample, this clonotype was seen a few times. CDR3 sequence: CASSLGPGHPEPEAFF. CDR3 DNA sequence: TGTGCCAGCAGTTTAGGTCCGGGTCATCCCGAACCTGAAGCTTTCTTT. The chain links TRBV12-3 or TRBV12-4 to TRBJ1-1; D not certain. The CDR3 is 16 amino acids. V was pared by 1 base and J by 6 bases, with 18 bases between.

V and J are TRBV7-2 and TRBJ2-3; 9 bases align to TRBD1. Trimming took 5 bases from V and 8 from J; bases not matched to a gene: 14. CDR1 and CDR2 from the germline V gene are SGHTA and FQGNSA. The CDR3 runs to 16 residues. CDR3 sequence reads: CASSPTPGQGLGTQYF. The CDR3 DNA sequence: TGTGCCAGCAGCCCAACTCCGGGACAGGGCCTCGGTACGCAGTATTTT.

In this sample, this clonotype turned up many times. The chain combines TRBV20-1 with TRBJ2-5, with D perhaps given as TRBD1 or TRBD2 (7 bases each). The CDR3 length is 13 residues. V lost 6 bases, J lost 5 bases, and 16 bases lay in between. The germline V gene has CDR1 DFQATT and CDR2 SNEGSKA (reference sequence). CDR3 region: CSAAGQPLETQYF. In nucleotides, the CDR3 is TGCAGTGCAGCGGGACAGCCTCTTGAGACCCAGTACTTC.

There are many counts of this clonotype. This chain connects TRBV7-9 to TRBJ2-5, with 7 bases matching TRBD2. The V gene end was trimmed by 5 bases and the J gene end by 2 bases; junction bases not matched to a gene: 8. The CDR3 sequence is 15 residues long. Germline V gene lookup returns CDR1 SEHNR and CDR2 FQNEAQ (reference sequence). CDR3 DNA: TGTGCCAGCAGCCCAACGGGAGGCTTTCAAGAGACCCAGTACTTC. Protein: CASSPTGGFQETQYF.